The rows below give T cell receptor beta chains drawn from one sample of a study of post-analysis software for immune sequencing data. TCRdb analysed the PCR reads with MiXCR anew, one entry per CDR3 protein. This sample has fewer than 900,000 distinct CDR3 sequences, with around 46% found just once. Sequences were obtained from blood. These receptors were collected from a girl aged 5 to 17 with multiple sclerosis. Each CDR3 is given with its conserved first and last residue. A D gene is named only where the DNA matches it firmly. Rows may omit the clone size; those that give it use once, few, many or a size class.

J	size	D	V	DNA	CDR3
TRBJ2-1	few	-	TRBV5-1	TGCGCCAGCAGCCGAGGGACGGGGGGCGATTACAATGAGCAGTTCTTC	CASSRGTGGDYNEQFF
TRBJ2-1	-	TRBD2	TRBV12-3/TRBV12-4	TGTGCCAGCAAAGGGACTAGCTTTAATGAGCAGTTCTTC	CASKGTSFNEQFF
TRBJ2-3	once	TRBD2	TRBV28	TGTGCCAGCAGTTCCCCCCACCTAGCGGGAGGGCCAGATGTGGGCGCAGATACGCAGTATTTT	CASSSPHLAGGPDVGADTQYF
TRBJ2-3	-	TRBD2	TRBV5-1	TGCGCCAGCAGCCAACCGGCTAGCGGGCCCTTAACTACGCAGTATTTT	CASSQPASGPLTTQYF
TRBJ1-5	few	TRBD1	TRBV20-1	TGCAGTGCTGATGGACAGGGGGCTGGTCAGCCCCAGCATTTT	CSADGQGAGQPQHF
TRBJ1-6	-	-	TRBV7-3	TGTGCCAGCAGCCCGGGTCCGGGCTCACCCCCCCACTTT	CASSPGPGSPPHF
TRBJ2-7	few	-	TRBV7-2	TGTGCCAGTAGCTTATATCGGGGACCGGGCTACGAGCAGTACTTC	CASSLYRGPGYEQYF
TRBJ2-7	few	TRBD1	TRBV7-8	TGTGCCAGCAGCCTCCTGACAGGGGGAGTAACCTACGAGCAGTACTTC	CASSLLTGGVTYEQYF
TRBJ2-1	-	-	TRBV2	TGTGCCAGCAGTGAATCAACAGGGACAACTGGATACAATGAGCAGTTCTTC	CASSESTGTTGYNEQFF
TRBJ2-7	once	-	TRBV6-2/TRBV6-3	TGTGCCAGCAGTTACCCAGGGAGCGAGCAGTACTTC	CASSYPGSEQYF
TRBJ1-5	few	TRBD1	TRBV27	TGTGCCAGCAGCGACAGGGGGCCGGGTCCTAATAGCAATCAGCCCCAGCATTTT	CASSDRGPGPNSNQPQHF
TRBJ2-5	-	TRBD2	TRBV7-9	TGTGCCAGCAGCTCTCCTAGCGGGGGAGCCTCGGCTGAGCAGTACTTC	CASSSPSGGASAEQYF
TRBJ1-5	-	-	TRBV20-1	TGCAGTGCTTACACAGGCGTTCATAGCAATCAGCCCCAGCATTTT	CSAYTGVHSNQPQHF
TRBJ1-5	few	TRBD1	TRBV30	TGTGCCTGGAGTGTAGGGGGCCCAAGTCAGCCCCAGCATTTT	CAWSVGGPSQPQHF
TRBJ1-5	-	-	TRBV20-1	TGCAGTGCCAACGAGCAAACGAGTGACCTTAGCAATCAGCCCCAGCATTTT	CSANEQTSDLSNQPQHF